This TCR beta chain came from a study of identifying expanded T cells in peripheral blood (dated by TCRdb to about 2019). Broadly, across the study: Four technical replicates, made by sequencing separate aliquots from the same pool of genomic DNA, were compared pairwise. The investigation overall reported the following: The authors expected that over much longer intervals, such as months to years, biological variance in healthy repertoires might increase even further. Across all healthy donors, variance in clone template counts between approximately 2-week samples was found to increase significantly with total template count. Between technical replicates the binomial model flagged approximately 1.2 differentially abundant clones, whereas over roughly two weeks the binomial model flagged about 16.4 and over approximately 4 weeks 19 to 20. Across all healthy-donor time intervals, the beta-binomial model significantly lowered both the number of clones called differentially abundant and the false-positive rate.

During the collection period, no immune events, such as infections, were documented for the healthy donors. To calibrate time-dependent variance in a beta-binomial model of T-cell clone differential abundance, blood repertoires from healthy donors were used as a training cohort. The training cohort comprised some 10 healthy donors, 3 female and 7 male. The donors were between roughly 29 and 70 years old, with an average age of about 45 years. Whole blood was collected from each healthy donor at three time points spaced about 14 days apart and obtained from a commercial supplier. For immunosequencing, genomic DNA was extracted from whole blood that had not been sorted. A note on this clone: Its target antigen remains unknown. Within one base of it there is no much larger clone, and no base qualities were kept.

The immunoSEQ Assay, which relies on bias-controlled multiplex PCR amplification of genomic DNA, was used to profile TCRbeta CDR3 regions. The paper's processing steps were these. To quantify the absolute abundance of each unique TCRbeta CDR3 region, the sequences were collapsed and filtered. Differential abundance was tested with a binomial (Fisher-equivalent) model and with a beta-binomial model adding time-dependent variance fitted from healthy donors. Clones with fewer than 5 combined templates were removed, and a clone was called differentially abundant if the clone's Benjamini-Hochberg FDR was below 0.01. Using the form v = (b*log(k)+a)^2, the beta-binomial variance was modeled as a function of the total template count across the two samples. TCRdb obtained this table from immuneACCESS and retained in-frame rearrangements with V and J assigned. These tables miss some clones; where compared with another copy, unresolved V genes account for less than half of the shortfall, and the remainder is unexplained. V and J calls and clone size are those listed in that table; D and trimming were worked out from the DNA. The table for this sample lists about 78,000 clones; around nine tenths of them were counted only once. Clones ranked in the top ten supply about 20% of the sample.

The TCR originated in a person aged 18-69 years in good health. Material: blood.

The sequenced DNA: TGTGCCAGTAGCGGGCCCCAGGGGGTACTGTTTTTT. Its protein reads: CASSGPQGVLFF. The chain links TRBV19 with TRBJ1-4; the central 7 bases match TRBD1. CDR1 and CDR2, per the germline V gene (reference sequence), are LNHDA and SQIVND. The CDR3 goes from the cysteine to the phenylalanine over 12 residues. Only the CDR3 region is kept as DNA, spanning 36 bases read in frame from base 1. Clipping removes 6 bases from V and 13 bases from J, with 8 as the unmatched junction base count. Outside the CDR3, residues come from the reference TRBV19 and TRBJ1-4 proteins, so the full variable domain is: DGGITQSPKYLFRKEGQNVTLSCEQNLNHDAMYWYRQDPGQGLRLIYYSQIVNDFQKGDIAEGYSVSREKKESFPLTVTSAQKNPTAFYLCASSGPQGVLFFGSGTQLSVL.